The clone carrying this T cell receptor beta chain was detected a few times. The sample originates from a study of blood T cell repertoires in COVID-19. Participant-given clinical history determined each cohort assignment. Cohort 3 donors counted as recovered after two negative PCRs, clearance, or resolved symptoms. J lost 5 bases, V lost 4 bases, and 6 bases had no gene match. CDR3 length: 14 residues. Germline V lookup: CDR1 SGHRS, CDR2 YFSETQ. Only in-frame clones appear in the TCRdb table, and some are missing; sequencing was by immunoSEQ multiplex PCR. The data hold 150,000 to 200,000 clones, with approximately 84% observed a single time.

Sequencing input: PBMCs or T cells enriched from blood (not recorded which). The TCR sequence derives from a man aged 40-55 years who had recovered from COVID-19. J is TRBJ2-1 and V is TRBV5-1; 7 bases are a match to TRBD1. In DNA form, the CDR3 reads TGCGCCAGCAGCCGGGGACAGCTCGACAATGAGCAGTTCTTC. It yields the protein CASSRGQLDNEQFF. The variable domain in full, with the rest retrieved from reference TRBV5-1 and TRBJ2-1, is KAGVTQTPRYLIKTRGQQVTLSCSPISGHRSVSWYQQTPGQGLQFLFEYFSETQRNKGNFPGRFSGRQFSNSRSEMNVSTLELGDSALYLCASSRGQLDNEQFFGPGTRLTVL.